This section outlines one TCR beta chain sequence together with its context. Antigen specificity is unknown. The CDR3 end falls 3 residues outside the read, so it is completed with the germline J gene. This sample is drawn from a study of T cells in women clearing cervical HPV infection. Study at large: Blood came at first lesion visit for cases, post-clearance for controls. Case blood was drawn a median approximately 160 days after lesion detection. HLA type stays a possible confounder, typing being limited.

CDR1 and CDR2 from the germline V gene are MGHRA and YSYEKL. Trimming pared 3 bases from V and 3 bases from J, leaving 21 bases between. CDR3 size: 17 residues. Some clones are missing from TCRdb's copy, which holds only in-frame ones; the method was immunoSEQ multiplex PCR. Recorded for this sample: 30,000 or so clones. Findings of the study overall: TRBV6-7 abundance was lower in cases than controls (around 0.1% versus 0.15%).

Material: blood buffy coat. This chain uses TRBV4-1 with TRBJ2-7, with TRBD2 as a possible D gene (6 bases). The source of this sequence is a woman aged 18 to 69 with a cervical HPV16 infection that either progressed to CIN3+ or cleared (not recorded which). This CDR3 reads CASSHEVGGIAYYEQYF. CDR3 DNA, as far as it was read: TGCGCCAGCAGCCATGAGGTGGGCGGGATCGCCTACTACGAG.